The 26 T cell receptor beta chains in this list originate from one sample, sequenced in a study of T cells in Graves' hyperthyroidism and ophthalmopathy. RNA transcripts were the template for amplifying TCR beta CDR3 regions. A set of HTBI primers served as the primers for a first-round RT-PCR of the TCR CDR3. TCRdb fed the multiplex PCR reads into MiXCR, producing one record per CDR3 protein. The sample lists about 570,000 distinct CDR3 sequences, 40% to 55% occurring once. Sequenced input: peripheral blood or thyroid tissue (not recorded which). These receptors were collected from an adult woman with Graves' disease, either hyperthyroidism or ophthalmopathy (not recorded which).

The rearrangement uses TRBV4-2 and TRBJ2-5, with D hard to call. The CDR3 loop spans 14 amino acids. Germline V gene data show CDR1 as LGHNA and CDR2 as YNFKEQ. The V and J ends lost 4 bases and 4 bases respectively, with 13 bases between them. The CDR3 bases are TGTGCCAGCAGCCCAGTAAGCGTACTAGAGACCCAGTACTTC. It translates to CASSPVSVLETQYF.

This sequence joins TRBV5-1 and TRBJ1-1, with no clear D. Germline V gene lookup returns CDR1 SGHRS and CDR2 YFSETQ. The CDR3 spans 13 residues. The germline V and J ends were trimmed by 2 bases and 5 bases, with 10 bases remaining between them. CDR3 nucleotide sequence: TGCGCCAGCAGCTTACCACAGATGACTGAAGCTTTCTTT. Translation gives CASSLPQMTEAFF.

This clonotype was counted ten times or more. The chain uses TRBV5-1 and TRBJ2-2; unclear D gene. This CDR3 has 14 residues. CDR1 is SGHRS, CDR2 YFSETQ, per germline. Deletions cut 4 bases from V and 5 bases from J, with 12 bases between. CDR3 protein: CASSPGLRTGELFF. In nucleotides, the CDR3 is TGCGCCAGCAGCCCAGGCCTTAGGACCGGGGAGCTGTTTTTT. Full variable domain (missing parts from reference TRBV5-1 and TRBJ2-2): KAGVTQTPRYLIKTRGQQVTLSCSPISGHRSVSWYQQTPGQGLQFLFEYFSETQRNKGNFPGRFSGRQFSNSRSEMNVSTLELGDSALYLCASSPGLRTGELFFGEGSRLTVL.

Note on this clonotype: A read error may be the cause here, since a much bigger clone is one base away. This chain uses TRBV5-1 with TRBJ2-2, with TRBD2 matching 14 bases. Germline CDR1 reads SGHRS; CDR2 reads YFSETQ. Trimming removed 4 bases from V and 6 bases from J; junction bases left unmatched: 5. The CDR3 extends over 16 amino acids. CDR3 DNA sequence: TGCGCCAGCAGCCGGGGACTAGCGGGGGTCCCCGGGGAGCTGTTTTTT. Its translation is CASSRGLAGVPGELFF.

This clonotype has only one observation. This chain uses TRBV20-1 with TRBJ1-1, with D possibly TRBD1 on 6 matching bases. CDR1 DFQATT and CDR2 SNEGSKA come from the germline V gene (reference sequence). The CDR3 covers 11 residues. The V end lost 2 bases, the J end lost 12 bases, and 13 bases lay between the germline ends. CDR3 nucleotide sequence: TGCAGTGCTAGACGGGGGGGCATGCCTTTCTTT. Its translation is CSARRGGMPFF.

The rearrangement uses TRBV29-1 and TRBJ2-7; 7 bases line up with TRBD1. J gave up 2 bases and V 1 base, and 8 bases lay outside the gene matches. The CDR3 extends over 15 amino acids. The germline CDR1 and CDR2 sequences are SQVTM and ANQGSEA. The CDR3 nucleotides are TGCAGCGTTGAAGGTCGACAGGGAGACCCCTACGAGCAGTACTTC. It specifies CSVEGRQGDPYEQYF.

In this sample, this clonotype turned up many times. The V call is TRBV5-1, the J call TRBJ2-2; unclear D gene. Trimming removed 1 base from V and 1 base from J, with 8 bases in between. Germline V gene sequence: CDR1 SGHRS, CDR2 YFSETQ. This CDR3 is built from 15 residues. The CDR3 reads CASSLLLVNTGELFF. CDR3 nucleotide sequence: TGCGCCAGCAGCTTGTTGCTAGTGAACACCGGGGAGCTGTTTTTT.

The rearrangement uses TRBV19 and TRBJ1-1, with a weak D call TRBD1 (6 bases). CDR3 size: 18 residues. Trimming removed 0 bases from V and 3 bases from J, with 20 bases in between. Germline CDR1 and CDR2: LNHDA and SQIVND (reference sequence). CDR3 coding DNA: TGTGCCAGTAGTATAGAAAGGGGGGCGGTCGAGGGGCACACTGAAGCTTTCTTT. It translates to CASSIERGAVEGHTEAFF.

The rearrangement joins TRBV7-6 to TRBJ1-5; D may be TRBD1 (6 bases). Germline-derived CDR1 and CDR2 are SGHVS and FNYEAQ. The CDR3 covers 15 residues. V dropped 5 bases and J dropped 6 bases, with 17 bases sitting between them. This chain's CDR3 is CASSPWSGEAQPQHF. Written as DNA, the CDR3 is TGTGCCAGCAGCCCCTGGTCAGGGGAGGCTCAGCCCCAGCATTTT.

About this clonotype: Being one base from a much bigger clone, this may be a read error. This sequence joins TRBV5-1 and TRBJ1-1; TRBD1 is a possible D gene (6 bases). The CDR3 spans 12 residues. The V gene's germline CDR1 is SGHRS and CDR2 YFSETQ. V lost 1 base and J 7 bases, leaving 8 bases between the germline ends. The DNA for the CDR3 is TGCGCCAGCAGCTTGACAGGGTTTGAAGCTTTCTTT. This gives the protein CASSLTGFEAFF. The complete variable domain, with remaining parts taken from reference TRBV5-1 and TRBJ1-1, reads KAGVTQTPRYLIKTRGQQVTLSCSPISGHRSVSWYQQTPGQGLQFLFEYFSETQRNKGNFPGRFSGRQFSNSRSEMNVSTLELGDSALYLCASSLTGFEAFFGQGTRLTVV.

Points on this clonotype: Because it lacks the conserved phenylalanine or tryptophan at the end, this CDR3 is likely a read error. The DNA is omitted, as the CDR3 cannot be located on it reliably, and the CDR3 follows TCRdb's listing. The chain uses TRBV15 and TRBJ1-4. The CDR3 is made up of 11 amino acids, end residues included. Germline V lookup: CDR1 LNHNV, CDR2 YYDKDF (reference sequence). The CDR3: CATSSGRGDTA.

In this sample, this clonotype turned up many times. CDR3 protein: CATSLSSGAGETQYF. DNA for the CDR3: TGTGCCACCAGTTTATCGTCGGGGGCTGGAGAGACCCAGTACTTC. The rearrangement joins TRBV24-1 to TRBJ2-5; D might be TRBD1 or TRBD2, each matching 6 bases. V was shortened by 6 bases and J by 4 bases, with 17 bases between the two germline ends. The CDR3 totals 15 residues. Germline V lookup: CDR1 KGHDR, CDR2 SFDVKD.

This clonotype was counted ten times or more. This rearrangement joins TRBV2 to TRBJ1-5; no definite D call. The CDR3 is made up of 11 amino acids. Germline-derived CDR1 and CDR2 are SNHLY and FYNNEI. V lost 6 bases to trimming and J lost 6 bases, with 6 bases between them. CDR3 coding DNA: TGTGCCAGCAGGTTGGGTCAGCCCCAGCATTTT. Encoded protein: CASRLGQPQHF.

V is TRBV20-1 and J is TRBJ2-2; D gene unclear. The CDR3 is 14 amino acids. The germline V gene has CDR1 DFQATT and CDR2 SNEGSKA (reference sequence). Trimming took 3 bases from V and 1 from J, leaving 9 bases between them. As DNA, the CDR3 is TGCAGTGCTAGTCGGCAGGAGAACACCGGGGAGCTGTTTTTT. Protein product: CSASRQENTGELFF.

This clonotype has a count of ten or more. The chain uses TRBV6-6 and TRBJ2-2; 10 bases map to TRBD2. The V gene end was trimmed by 7 bases and the J gene end by 4 bases; junction bases not matched to a gene: 3. This CDR3 is 14 amino acids long. Germline V lookup: CDR1 MNHNY, CDR2 SVGAGI (reference sequence). In DNA form, the CDR3 reads TGTGCCAGCATTCCTAGCGGGGGCACCGGGGAGCTGTTTTTT. It codes for CASIPSGGTGELFF.

Many counts were recorded for this clonotype. The V call is TRBV12-3 or TRBV12-4, the J call TRBJ1-6; D perhaps matches TRBD1 (5 bases). V lost 7 bases, J lost 15 bases, and 13 bases lay in between. This CDR3 comprises 11 residues. CDR3 region: CASTVGGVLHF. The DNA of the CDR3 is TGTGCCAGCACCGTGGGGGGGGTCCTCCACTTT.

The chain's CDR3 is CASSVTSGTGDTQFF. The CDR3 nucleotides read TGTGCCAGCAGCGTTACTAGCGGTACGGGTGATACGCAGTTCTTC. The gene calls are TRBV6-4 and TRBJ2-1, with 8 bases aligning to TRBD2. The CDR3 sequence is 15 residues long. Germline V gene data show CDR1 as MRHNA and CDR2 as SNTAGT. With V trimmed by 6 bases and J by 12 bases, 16 bases remained unmatched.

The V call is TRBV7-2, the J call TRBJ1-1, with TRBD1 as a possible D gene (5 bases). V lost 4 bases and J 7 bases, leaving 13 bases between the germline ends. Germline V lookup: CDR1 SGHTA, CDR2 FQGNSA. CDR3 size: 13 residues. This CDR3 reads CASSSGGNGEAFF. In nucleotides, the CDR3 is TGTGCCAGCAGCTCGGGGGGGAACGGTGAAGCTTTCTTT. Filled out from reference TRBV7-2 and TRBJ1-1, the complete variable domain reads GAGVSQSPSNKVTEKGKDVELRCDPISGHTALYWYRQSLGQGLEFLIYFQGNSAPDKSGLPSDRFSAERTGGSVSTLTIQRTQQEDSAVYLCASSSGGNGEAFFGQGTRLTVV.

V and J are TRBV7-8 and TRBJ2-5; D not certain. CDR1 and CDR2 (germline): SGHVS, FQNEAQ. This CDR3 spans 15 amino acids. V lost 8 bases, J lost 2 bases, and 18 bases lay in between. CDR3 region: CASARMGRNQETQYF. CDR3 nucleotides: TGTGCCAGCGCTAGAATGGGTAGGAATCAAGAGACCCAGTACTTC.

This clonotype turned up a few times. The CDR3 region is CSFNGRGETQYF. The CDR3 DNA sequence: TGCAGCTTTAACGGCAGGGGAGAGACCCAGTACTTC. The chain couples TRBV29-1 to TRBJ2-5; D perhaps matches TRBD1 (6 bases). Deletions cut 8 bases from V and 4 bases from J, with 14 bases between. Germline lookup yields CDR1 SQVTM and CDR2 ANQGSEA. The CDR3 is made up of 12 amino acids. The full variable domain, with the rest looked up from reference TRBV29-1 and TRBJ2-5, is SAVISQKPSRDICQRGTSLTIQCQVDSQVTMMFWYRQQPGQSLTLIATANQGSEATYESGFVIDKFPISRPNLTFSTLTVSNMSPEDSSIYLCSFNGRGETQYFGPGTRLLVL.

The chain has TRBV7-8 and TRBJ1-5; a possible D gene is TRBD1 (6 bases). Germline assignment: CDR1 SGHVS and CDR2 FQNEAQ. The CDR3 is 15 amino acids. V shed 6 bases and J shed 5 bases, with 17 bases lying between them. CDR3 DNA sequence: TGTGCCAGCAGGGGAACAGGGATCGACGATCAGCCCCAGCATTTT. It is translated as CASRGTGIDDQPQHF.

This sequence joins TRBV15 and TRBJ1-2, with 9 nucleotides matching TRBD1. Germline assignment: CDR1 LNHNV and CDR2 YYDKDF (reference sequence). The CDR3 runs 15 residues. V shed 5 bases and J 8 bases; nucleotides not matched to a gene: 12. CDR3 bases: TGTGCCACCAGCCCCCGGGGATGGACAGGGGCGGGCTACACCTTC. Encoded protein: CATSPRGWTGAGYTF.

The gene calls are TRBV7-3 and TRBJ2-1; TRBD1 agrees at 9 bases. The germline V gene has CDR1 SGHTA and CDR2 FQGTGA. Losses at the gene ends were 5 bases for V and 9 bases for J; bases not matched to a gene: 5. CDR3 length equals 13 residues. The CDR3 here is CASSQTGGGEQFF. The CDR3 region has the DNA TGTGCCAGCAGCCAAACAGGGGGCGGTGAGCAGTTCTTC.

Ten or more counts support this clonotype. The chain is built from TRBV19 and TRBJ2-5; D is unclear. This CDR3 is built from 10 residues. Deletions cut 8 bases from V and 5 bases from J, with 6 bases between. CDR1 is LNHDA, CDR2 SQIVND, per germline (reference sequence). The CDR3 region is CASGWETQYF. The CDR3 nucleotides read TGTGCCAGTGGATGGGAGACCCAGTACTTC. The complete variable domain, with remaining parts taken from reference TRBV19 and TRBJ2-5, reads DGGITQSPKYLFRKEGQNVTLSCEQNLNHDAMYWYRQDPGQGLRLIYYSQIVNDFQKGDIAEGYSVSREKKESFPLTVTSAQKNPTAFYLCASGWETQYFGPGTRLLVL.

This clonotype was seen only a few times. This sequence joins TRBV11-2 and TRBJ1-4; TRBD1 aligns across 7 bases. The CDR3 covers 15 residues. Germline V gene data show CDR1 as SGHAT and CDR2 as FQNNGV. Unmatched junction bases numbered 3, after V lost 1 base and J lost 4 bases. The CDR3 coding sequence is TGTGCCAGCAGCTTAGTGAGGGACAGTAATGAAAAACTGTTTTTT. Protein product: CASSLVRDSNEKLFF.

This clonotype was seen a handful of times. The chain joins TRBV29-1 to TRBJ1-1; D may be TRBD1 (5 bases). V lost 4 bases and J 6 bases, leaving 12 bases between the germline ends. The CDR3 length is 12 residues. The germline V gene has CDR1 SQVTM and CDR2 ANQGSEA. The CDR3 sequence: CSVGGGMAEAFF. DNA for the CDR3: TGCAGCGTTGGGGGGGGTATGGCTGAAGCTTTCTTT.